These 26 T cell receptor beta chains share one sample of origin, sequenced in a study of technical replicates of blood from a handful of donors. The protocol was immunoSEQ multiplex PCR, while the TCRdb copy is restricted to in-frame clones and leaves out a portion. The sample lists tens of thousands of clones, 92% seen once, with about 0.4% in the top ten. The sample comprised T cells isolated from PBMCs. The source is a human donor in good health.

The V and J genes are TRBV4-3 and TRBJ2-2; TRBD2 matches at 14 bases. CDR3 size: 19 residues. The ends lost 0 bases at V and 2 bases at J; junction bases unmatched: 5. Germline V gene sequence: CDR1 LGHNA, CDR2 YSLEER. For the CDR3, the DNA is TGCGCCAGCAGCCAAGAACGGACTAGCGGGAGGCCCAACACCGGGGAGCTGTTTTTT. This encodes CASSQERTSGRPNTGELFF.

The rearrangement uses TRBV6-5 and TRBJ1-4; D is perhaps TRBD1 (5 bases). The V gene's germline CDR1 is MNHEY and CDR2 SVGAGI. The CDR3 runs 14 residues. Trimming removed 8 bases from V and 10 bases from J, with 20 bases in between. The chain's CDR3 is CASREGRERGKLFF. For the CDR3, the DNA is TGTGCCAGCCGCGAGGGACGGGAGAGAGGAAAACTGTTTTTT.

This rearrangement joins TRBV6-5 to TRBJ1-2; TRBD1 matches 8 bases. Trimming took 2 bases from V and 4 from J; bases not matched to a gene: 3. The germline V gene has CDR1 MNHEY and CDR2 SVGAGI. CDR3 size: 14 residues. CDR3 DNA sequence: TGTGCCAGCAGTTACGGACAGGGCTCCTATGGCTACACCTTC. Translating it yields CASSYGQGSYGYTF.

The genes are TRBV20-1 and TRBJ1-2; unclear D gene. V was trimmed by 3 bases and J by 8 bases, leaving 10 bases between them. The CDR3 runs 11 residues. Germline V gene lookup returns CDR1 DFQATT and CDR2 SNEGSKA (reference sequence). The CDR3 sequence: CSARWQAGYTF. The DNA of the CDR3 is TGCAGTGCTAGGTGGCAGGCCGGCTACACCTTC.

The V gene is TRBV9, the J gene TRBJ2-1; 12 nucleotides line up with TRBD2. The CDR3 loop spans 16 amino acids. V gave up 0 bases and J gave up 6 bases; unmatched junction bases: 4. The germline V gene encodes CDR1 SGDLS and CDR2 YYNGEE. CDR3 protein: CASSVAWTSGVNEQFF. DNA of the CDR3: TGTGCCAGCAGCGTAGCTTGGACTAGCGGGGTCAATGAGCAGTTCTTC. The full variable domain, its missing parts supplied by reference TRBV9 and TRBJ2-1, is DSGVTQTPKHLITATGQRVTLRCSPRSGDLSVYWYQQSLDQGLQFLIQYYNGEERAKGNILERFSAQQFPDLHSELNLSSLELGDSALYFCASSVAWTSGVNEQFFGPGTRLTVL.

This clone was observed a handful of times. The chain couples TRBV2 to TRBJ1-4; D not resolved. Trimming took 9 bases from V and 4 from J, leaving 15 bases between them. The CDR3 spans 14 residues. CDR1 SNHLY and CDR2 FYNNEI come from the germline V gene. CDR3 nucleotides: TGTGCCAGGAGGAAACCAGCCCTTAATGAAAAACTGTTTTTT. As protein: CARRKPALNEKLFF.

The CDR3 region is CASSHATGGRTAEAFF. CDR3 sequence (DNA): TGTGCCAGCAGCCATGCGACGGGGGGGAGGACCGCTGAAGCTTTCTTT. The chain couples TRBV7-9 to TRBJ1-1; weak D call: TRBD1 (5 bases). Germline V lookup: CDR1 SEHNR, CDR2 FQNEAQ (reference sequence). The CDR3 has 16 residues. V was shortened by 5 bases and J by 6 bases, with 22 bases between the two germline ends.

The V call is TRBV19, the J call TRBJ1-5; a weak D match, TRBD1 (5 bases). V lost 4 bases to trimming and J lost 0 bases, with 10 bases between them. The CDR3 extends over 15 amino acids. Germline values: CDR1 LNHDA, CDR2 SQIVND (reference sequence). The CDR3 DNA follows: TGTGCCAGTAGTACGGGACTCCTTAGCAATCAGCCCCAGCATTTT. It codes for CASSTGLLSNQPQHF.

The chain is built from TRBV19 and TRBJ1-2, with D perhaps matching TRBD1 (5 bases). V was shortened by 7 bases and J by 4 bases, with 19 bases between the two germline ends. CDR3 size: 15 residues. CDR1 and CDR2 from the germline V gene are LNHDA and SQIVND (reference sequence). The CDR3: CASNPTGGAGYGYTF. For the CDR3, the DNA is TGTGCCAGTAATCCTACGGGGGGAGCTGGCTATGGCTACACCTTC.

This clone was counted a single time. V usage is TRBV28 and J usage is TRBJ2-5, with 8 bases identical to TRBD2. Trimming removed 6 bases from V and 4 bases from J; junction bases left unmatched: 13. The CDR3 contains 16 residues. Germline V gene lookup returns CDR1 MDHEN and CDR2 SYDVKM. CDR3: CASSPGVAGRGETQYF. In DNA form, the CDR3 reads TGTGCCAGCAGCCCCGGGGTAGCGGGAAGAGGAGAGACCCAGTACTTC.

The chain joins TRBV2 to TRBJ2-2, with a tentative D call TRBD2 (7 bases). The CDR3 covers 15 residues. The germline V and J ends were trimmed by 4 bases and 4 bases, with 13 bases remaining between them. Germline lookup yields CDR1 SNHLY and CDR2 FYNNEI. The CDR3 DNA follows: TGTGCCAGCAGTGGGACTAGAGGGGGCACCGGGGAGCTGTTTTTT. Residues: CASSGTRGGTGELFF.

The rearrangement links TRBV5-1 to TRBJ2-5, with TRBD1 as a possible D gene (5 bases). Germline V gene sequence: CDR1 SGHRS, CDR2 YFSETQ. V lost 4 bases and J 4 bases, leaving 17 bases between the germline ends. The CDR3 is 15 amino acids. The CDR3 here is CASSLSSGLIETQYF. CDR3 DNA sequence: TGCGCCAGCAGCCTTAGTTCAGGGTTGATAGAGACCCAGTACTTC.

This clone showed up just a few times. This chain joins TRBV20-1 and TRBJ2-5; D is unresolved. The CDR3 is made up of 11 amino acids. V lost 5 bases to trimming and J lost 1 base, with 5 bases between them. Germline assignment: CDR1 DFQATT and CDR2 SNEGSKA (reference sequence). The CDR3 sequence is CSAQLQETQYF. The CDR3 DNA follows: TGCAGTGCTCAACTCCAAGAGACCCAGTACTTC.

The chain is built from TRBV18 and TRBJ2-1; TRBD2 is a possible D gene (6 bases). From germline, CDR1 is KGHSH and CDR2 LQKENI. This CDR3 has 15 residues. Trimming removed 0 bases at V and 1 base at J, with 7 bases between. The CDR3 sequence is CASSPPGGSYNEQFF. The CDR3 DNA sequence: TGTGCCAGCTCACCACCGGGAGGTTCCTACAATGAGCAGTTCTTC.

The genes are TRBV27 and TRBJ2-3; no clear D gene. CDR3 length equals 13 residues. Trimming stripped 6 bases from V and 5 bases from J, with 12 bases between. CDR1 is MNHEY and CDR2 is SMNVEV in the germline V gene (reference sequence). The CDR3 spells CASRPLGRDTQYF. The CDR3 nucleotides read TGTGCCAGCAGACCTCTGGGCAGAGATACGCAGTATTTT.

V and J are TRBV6-1 and TRBJ2-5; 10 bases map to TRBD1. CDR1 is MNHNS, CDR2 SASEGT, per germline. The length of the CDR3 is 16 residues. Trimming cost V 0 bases and J 4 bases; bases outside gene matches: 5. The CDR3 coding sequence is TGTGCCAGCAGTGAAGCCCCGGGACAGGGGTCAGAGACCCAGTACTTC. It specifies CASSEAPGQGSETQYF.

The chain is built from TRBV9 and TRBJ1-5, with 9 nucleotides matching TRBD1. The V gene's germline CDR1 is SGDLS and CDR2 YYNGEE. J gave up 7 bases and V 3 bases, and 11 bases lay outside the gene matches. This CDR3 comprises 16 residues. CDR3 amino acids: CASSGPGTGRGQPQHF. The CDR3 region has the DNA TGTGCCAGCAGCGGTCCCGGGACAGGGAGAGGACAGCCCCAGCATTTT.

The V call is TRBV15, the J call TRBJ2-1; 9 nucleotides line up with TRBD2. V lost 1 base, J lost 6 bases, and 4 bases stayed unmatched. This CDR3 region has 15 residues. Germline V gene lookup returns CDR1 LNHNV and CDR2 YYDKDF (reference sequence). The CDR3 DNA reads as TGTGCCACCAGCAGAGTTGCGGGAGGGCCCAATGAGCAGTTCTTC. Protein: CATSRVAGGPNEQFF.

V and J are TRBV2 and TRBJ2-2, with 8 positions matching TRBD2. This CDR3 has 17 residues. With V trimmed by 0 bases and J by 1 base, 4 bases remained unmatched. Germline loops: CDR1 SNHLY, CDR2 FYNNEI. In nucleotides, the CDR3 is TGTGCCAGCAGTGAAGCTAGTAGCGGGGTGAACACCGGGGAGCTGTTTTTT. Amino acids: CASSEASSGVNTGELFF.

The chain recombines TRBV9 with TRBJ2-7; 11 bases map to TRBD2. With V trimmed by 2 bases and J by 3 bases, 4 bases remained unmatched. Germline CDR1 and CDR2: SGDLS and YYNGEE. This CDR3 is 15 amino acids long. This chain's CDR3 is CASSVTSGSYYEQYF. CDR3 DNA: TGTGCCAGCAGCGTCACTAGCGGGAGTTACTACGAGCAGTACTTC. The full variable domain, its missing parts supplied by reference TRBV9 and TRBJ2-7, is DSGVTQTPKHLITATGQRVTLRCSPRSGDLSVYWYQQSLDQGLQFLIQYYNGEERAKGNILERFSAQQFPDLHSELNLSSLELGDSALYFCASSVTSGSYYEQYFGPGTRLTVT.

The V call is TRBV10-1, the J call TRBJ2-1, with TRBD2 as a possible D gene (6 bases). Trimming removed 8 bases at V and 3 bases at J, with 14 bases between. This CDR3 region has 14 residues. CDR1 is WNHNN and CDR2 is SYGVQD in the germline V gene (reference sequence). The CDR3 nucleotides read TGCGCCAGCGGGTCGGGGAGGAGCTACAATGAGCAGTTCTTC. Translating it yields CASGSGRSYNEQFF.

The CDR3 is CASSLSAGVSDTQYF. CDR3 in DNA: TGTGCCAGCAGCTTAAGTGCGGGAGTATCGGATACGCAGTATTTT. The chain joins TRBV7-3 to TRBJ2-3, with 7 bases aligning to TRBD2. This CDR3 has 15 amino acids. The ends lost 1 base at V and 6 bases at J; junction bases unmatched: 7. Germline V gene sequence: CDR1 SGHTA, CDR2 FQGTGA.

This rearrangement joins TRBV7-3 to TRBJ2-1; D gene ambiguous. The V and J ends lost 1 base and 9 bases respectively, with 7 bases between them. CDR3 length equals 12 residues. Germline CDR1 SGHTA, CDR2 FQGTGA. CDR3 DNA: TGTGCCAGCAGCTTAAGAGTTGGTGAGCAGTTCTTC. It is translated as CASSLRVGEQFF.

The CDR3 loop reads CATNRQGAADGYTF. DNA for the CDR3: TGTGCCACCAATCGACAGGGGGCTGCGGATGGCTACACCTTC. The chain couples TRBV6-5 to TRBJ1-2; TRBD1 matches at 10 bases. V lost 10 bases to trimming and J lost 6 bases; unmatched junction nucleotides: 11. Germline CDR1 reads MNHEY; CDR2 reads SVGAGI. This CDR3 spans 14 amino acids.

The chain carries TRBV25-1 and TRBJ2-3; 8 bases align to TRBD2. V shed 6 bases and J 3 bases; nucleotides not matched to a gene: 2. CDR3 size: 13 residues. Germline V gives CDR1 MGHDK, CDR2 SYGVNS. DNA for the CDR3: TGTGCCAGCAGGACGGGAGGGACAGATACGCAGTATTTT. It specifies CASRTGGTDTQYF.

V usage is TRBV2 and J usage is TRBJ1-2; D possibly corresponds to TRBD1 (6 bases). Germline CDR1 and CDR2: SNHLY and FYNNEI. CDR3 size: 15 residues. With 10 bases removed from V and 4 bases from J, the gap between germline ends came to 22 bases. CDR3 sequence: CANNPRTDPVYGYTF. Here the CDR3 DNA reads TGTGCCAACAACCCCCGGACAGATCCAGTCTATGGCTACACCTTC. Drawing the rest from reference TRBV2 and TRBJ1-2, the complete variable domain is EPEVTQTPSHQVTQMGQEVILRCVPISNHLYFYWYRQILGQKVEFLVSFYNNEISEKSEIFDDQFSVERPDGSNFTLKIRSTKLEDSAMYFCANNPRTDPVYGYTFGSGTRLTVV.